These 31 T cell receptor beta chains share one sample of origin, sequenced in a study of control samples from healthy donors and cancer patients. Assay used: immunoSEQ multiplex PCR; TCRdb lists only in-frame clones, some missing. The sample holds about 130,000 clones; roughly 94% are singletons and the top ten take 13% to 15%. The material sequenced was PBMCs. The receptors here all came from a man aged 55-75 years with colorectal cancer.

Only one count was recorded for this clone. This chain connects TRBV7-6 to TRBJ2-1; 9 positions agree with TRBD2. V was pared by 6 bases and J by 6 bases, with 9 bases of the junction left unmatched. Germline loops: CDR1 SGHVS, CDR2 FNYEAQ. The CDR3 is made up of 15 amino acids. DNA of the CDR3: TGTGCCAGCAGACGGCTAGCGGGGCCTTCCAATGAGCAGTTCTTC. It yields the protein CASRRLAGPSNEQFF.

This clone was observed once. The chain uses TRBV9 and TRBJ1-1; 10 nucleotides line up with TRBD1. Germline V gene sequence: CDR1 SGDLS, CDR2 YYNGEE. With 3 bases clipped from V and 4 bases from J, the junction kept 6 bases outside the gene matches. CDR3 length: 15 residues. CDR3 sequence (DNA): TGTGCCAGCAGCGAGCGACAGGGGGCCCCCACTGAAGCTTTCTTT. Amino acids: CASSERQGAPTEAFF. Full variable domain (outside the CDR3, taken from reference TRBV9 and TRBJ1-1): DSGVTQTPKHLITATGQRVTLRCSPRSGDLSVYWYQQSLDQGLQFLIQYYNGEERAKGNILERFSAQQFPDLHSELNLSSLELGDSALYFCASSERQGAPTEAFFGQGTRLTVV.

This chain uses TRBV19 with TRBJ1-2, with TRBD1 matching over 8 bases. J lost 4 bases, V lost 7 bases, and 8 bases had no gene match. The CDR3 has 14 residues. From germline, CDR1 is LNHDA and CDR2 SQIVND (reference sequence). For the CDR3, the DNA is TGTGCCAGTAACCCAGACAGGGGCTCCTATGGCTACACCTTC. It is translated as CASNPDRGSYGYTF.

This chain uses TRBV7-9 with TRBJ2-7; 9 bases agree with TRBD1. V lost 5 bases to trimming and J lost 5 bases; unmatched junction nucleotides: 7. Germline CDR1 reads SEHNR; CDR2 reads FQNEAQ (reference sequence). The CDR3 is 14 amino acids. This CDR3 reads CASSPRDRVDEQYF. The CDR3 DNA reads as TGTGCCAGCAGCCCCCGGGACAGGGTCGACGAGCAGTACTTC.

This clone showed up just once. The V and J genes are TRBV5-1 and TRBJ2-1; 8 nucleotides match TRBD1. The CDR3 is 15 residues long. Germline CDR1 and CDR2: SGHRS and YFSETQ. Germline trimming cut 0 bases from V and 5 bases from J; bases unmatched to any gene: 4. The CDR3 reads CASSLGRGPDNEQFF. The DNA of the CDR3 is TGCGCCAGCAGCTTGGGCAGGGGGCCAGACAATGAGCAGTTCTTC.

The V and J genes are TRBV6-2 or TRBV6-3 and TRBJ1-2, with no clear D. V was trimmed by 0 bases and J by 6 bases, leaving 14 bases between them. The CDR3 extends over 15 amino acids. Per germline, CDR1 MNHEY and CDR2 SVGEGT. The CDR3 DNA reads TGTGCCAGCAGTTACTCGAATGCGGCAGTCGATGGCTACACCTTC. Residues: CASSYSNAAVDGYTF.

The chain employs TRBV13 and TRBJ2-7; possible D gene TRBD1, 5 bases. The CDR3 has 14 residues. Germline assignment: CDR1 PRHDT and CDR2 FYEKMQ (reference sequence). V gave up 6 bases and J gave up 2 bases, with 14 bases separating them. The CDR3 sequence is CASSMKAGTYEQYF. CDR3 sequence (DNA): TGTGCCAGCAGTATGAAGGCAGGGACCTACGAGCAGTACTTC.

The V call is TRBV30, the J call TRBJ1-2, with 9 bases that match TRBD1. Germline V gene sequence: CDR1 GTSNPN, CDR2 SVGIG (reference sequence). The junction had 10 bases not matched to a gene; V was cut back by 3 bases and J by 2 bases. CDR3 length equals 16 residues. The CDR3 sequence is CAWSFREGQGNYGYTF. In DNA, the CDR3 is TGTGCCTGGAGCTTTAGGGAGGGACAGGGAAACTATGGCTACACCTTC. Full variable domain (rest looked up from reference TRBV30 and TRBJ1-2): SQTIHQWPATLVQPVGSPLSLECTVEGTSNPNLYWYRQAAGRGLQLLFYSVGIGQISSEVPQNLSASRPQDRQFILSSKKLLLSDSGFYLCAWSFREGQGNYGYTFGSGTRLTVV.

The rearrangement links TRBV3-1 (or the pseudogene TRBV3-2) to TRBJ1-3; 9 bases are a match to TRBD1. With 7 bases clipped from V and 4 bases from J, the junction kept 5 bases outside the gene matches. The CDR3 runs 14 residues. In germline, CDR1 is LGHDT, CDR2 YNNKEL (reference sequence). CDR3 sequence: CASTSGQGGNTIYF. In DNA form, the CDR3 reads TGTGCCAGCACCTCGGGACAGGGAGGAAACACCATATATTTT.

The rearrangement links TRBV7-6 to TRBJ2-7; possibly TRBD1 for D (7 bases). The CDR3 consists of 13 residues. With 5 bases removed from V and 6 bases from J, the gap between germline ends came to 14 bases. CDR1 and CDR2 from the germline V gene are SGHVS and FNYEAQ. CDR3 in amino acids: CASSHGGGLEQYF. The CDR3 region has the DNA TGTGCCAGCAGCCACGGAGGGGGCCTCGAGCAGTACTTC.

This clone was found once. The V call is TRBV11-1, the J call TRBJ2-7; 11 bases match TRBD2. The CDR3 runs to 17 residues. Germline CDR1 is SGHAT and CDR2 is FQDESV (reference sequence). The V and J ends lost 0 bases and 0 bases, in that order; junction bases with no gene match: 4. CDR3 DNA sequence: TGTGCCAGCAGCTTAGCCCTGACTAGCGGGGCCTCCTACGAGCAGTACTTC. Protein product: CASSLALTSGASYEQYF.

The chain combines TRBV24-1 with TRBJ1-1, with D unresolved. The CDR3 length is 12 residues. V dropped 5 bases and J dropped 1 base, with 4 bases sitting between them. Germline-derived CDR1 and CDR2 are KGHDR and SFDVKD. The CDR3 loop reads CATSGPNTEAFF. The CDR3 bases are TGTGCCACCAGTGGACCGAACACTGAAGCTTTCTTT.

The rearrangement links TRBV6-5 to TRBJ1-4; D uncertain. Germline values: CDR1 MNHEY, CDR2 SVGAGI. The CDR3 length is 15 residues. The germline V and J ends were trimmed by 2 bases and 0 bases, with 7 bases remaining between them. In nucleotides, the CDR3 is TGTGCCAGCAGTTACGACCAGGCAACTAATGAAAAACTGTTTTTT. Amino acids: CASSYDQATNEKLFF.

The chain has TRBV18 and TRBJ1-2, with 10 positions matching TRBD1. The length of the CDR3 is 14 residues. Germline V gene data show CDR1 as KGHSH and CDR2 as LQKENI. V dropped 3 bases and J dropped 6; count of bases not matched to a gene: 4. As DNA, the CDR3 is TGTGCCAGCTCACCGTCGACAGGGGGCGATGGCTACACCTTC. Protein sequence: CASSPSTGGDGYTF.

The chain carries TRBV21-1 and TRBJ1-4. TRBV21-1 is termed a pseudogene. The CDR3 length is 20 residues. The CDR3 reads CASSKGMDHPNRMDNEKLFF. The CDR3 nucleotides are TGTGCCAGCAGCAAAGGGATGGACCACCCCAATAGGATGGATAATGAAAAACTGTTTTTT.

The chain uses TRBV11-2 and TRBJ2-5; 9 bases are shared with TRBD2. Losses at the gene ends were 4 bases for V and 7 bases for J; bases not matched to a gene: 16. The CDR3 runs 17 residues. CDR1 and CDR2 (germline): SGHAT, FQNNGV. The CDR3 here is CASSSLGGRGGRGTQYF. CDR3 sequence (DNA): TGTGCCAGCAGCTCATTGGGCGGGCGGGGGGGCCGGGGGACCCAGTACTTC.

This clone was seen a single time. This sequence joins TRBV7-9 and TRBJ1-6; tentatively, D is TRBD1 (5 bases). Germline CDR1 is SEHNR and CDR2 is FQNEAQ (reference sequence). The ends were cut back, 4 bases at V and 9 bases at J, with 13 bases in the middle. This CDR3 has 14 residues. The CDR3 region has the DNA TGTGCCAGCAGCTCACAGGAAGATGGTTCACCCCTCCACTTT. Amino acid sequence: CASSSQEDGSPLHF.

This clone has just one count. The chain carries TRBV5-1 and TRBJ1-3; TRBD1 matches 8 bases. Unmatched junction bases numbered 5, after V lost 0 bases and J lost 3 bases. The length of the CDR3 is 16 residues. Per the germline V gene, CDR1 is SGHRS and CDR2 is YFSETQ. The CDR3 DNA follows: TGCGCCAGCAGCTTGGGAGCAGGGGGCGTTGGAAACACCATATATTTT. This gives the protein CASSLGAGGVGNTIYF.

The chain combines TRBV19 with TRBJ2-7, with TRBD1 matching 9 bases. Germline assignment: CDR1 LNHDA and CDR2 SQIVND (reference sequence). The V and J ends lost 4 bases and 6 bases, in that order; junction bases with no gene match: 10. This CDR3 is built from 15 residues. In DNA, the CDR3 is TGTGCCAGTAGTAGCCAGGACAGGGGTGGATTCGAGCAGTACTTC. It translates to CASSSQDRGGFEQYF.

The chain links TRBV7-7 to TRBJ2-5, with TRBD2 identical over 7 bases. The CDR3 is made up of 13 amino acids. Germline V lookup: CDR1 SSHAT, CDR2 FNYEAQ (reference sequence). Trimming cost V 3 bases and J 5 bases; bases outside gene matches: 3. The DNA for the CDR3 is TGTGCCAGCAGCTTTGGGGAGGGGGAGACCCAGTACTTC. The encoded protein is CASSFGEGETQYF.

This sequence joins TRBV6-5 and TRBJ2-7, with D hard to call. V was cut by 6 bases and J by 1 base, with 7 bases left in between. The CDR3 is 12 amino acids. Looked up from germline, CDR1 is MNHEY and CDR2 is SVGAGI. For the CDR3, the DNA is TGTGCCAGCAGGACGGTTTCCTACGAGCAGTACTTC. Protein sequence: CASRTVSYEQYF.

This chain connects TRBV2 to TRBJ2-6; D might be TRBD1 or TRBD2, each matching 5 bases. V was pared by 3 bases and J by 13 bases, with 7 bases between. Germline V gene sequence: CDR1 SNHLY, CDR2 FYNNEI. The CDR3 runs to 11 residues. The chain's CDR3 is CASSEGVVLTF. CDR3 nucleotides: TGTGCCAGCAGTGAGGGGGTAGTCCTGACTTTC.

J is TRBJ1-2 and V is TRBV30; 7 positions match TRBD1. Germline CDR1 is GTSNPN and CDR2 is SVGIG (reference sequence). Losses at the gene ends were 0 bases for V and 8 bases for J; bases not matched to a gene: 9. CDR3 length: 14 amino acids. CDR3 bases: TGTGCCTGGAGTGTAAAGGGGGCAGGGATCGGCTACACCTTC. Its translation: CAWSVKGAGIGYTF.

The CDR3 nucleotides read TGCAGCGTTGTGGCGGGGGGGCACTATGAGACCCAGTACTTC. This gives the protein CSVVAGGHYETQYF. This chain links TRBV29-1 with TRBJ2-5; 9 bases line up with TRBD2. With 4 bases clipped from V and 5 bases from J, the junction kept 8 bases outside the gene matches. The CDR3 runs to 14 residues. Germline loops: CDR1 SQVTM, CDR2 ANQGSEA. Drawing the rest from reference TRBV29-1 and TRBJ2-5, the complete variable domain is SAVISQKPSRDICQRGTSLTIQCQVDSQVTMMFWYRQQPGQSLTLIATANQGSEATYESGFVIDKFPISRPNLTFSTLTVSNMSPEDSSIYLCSVVAGGHYETQYFGPGTRLLVL.

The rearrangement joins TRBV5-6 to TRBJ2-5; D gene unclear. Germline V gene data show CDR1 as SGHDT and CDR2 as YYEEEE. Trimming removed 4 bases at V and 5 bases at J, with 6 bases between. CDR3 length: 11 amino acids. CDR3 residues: CASSLMETQYF. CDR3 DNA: TGTGCCAGCAGCCTGATGGAGACCCAGTACTTC.

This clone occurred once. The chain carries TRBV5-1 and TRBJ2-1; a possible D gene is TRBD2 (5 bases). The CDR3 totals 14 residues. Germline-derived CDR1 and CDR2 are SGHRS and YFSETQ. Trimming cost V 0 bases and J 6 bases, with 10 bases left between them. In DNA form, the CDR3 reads TGCGCCAGCAGCTTGGGGACTTCAGGCAATGAGCAGTTCTTC. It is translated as CASSLGTSGNEQFF.

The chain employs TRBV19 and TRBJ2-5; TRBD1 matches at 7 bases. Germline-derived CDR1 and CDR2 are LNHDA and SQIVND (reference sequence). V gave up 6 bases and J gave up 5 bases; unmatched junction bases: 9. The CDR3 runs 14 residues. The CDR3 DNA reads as TGTGCCAGTAGCCTGACAGGGACCCGCGAGACCCAGTACTTC. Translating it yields CASSLTGTRETQYF.

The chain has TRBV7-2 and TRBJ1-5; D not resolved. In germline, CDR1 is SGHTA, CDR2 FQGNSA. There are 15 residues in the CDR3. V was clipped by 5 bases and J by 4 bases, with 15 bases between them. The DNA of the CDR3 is TGTGCCAGCAGCCCGGGGTGGGCTAGTAATCAGCCCCAGCATTTT. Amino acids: CASSPGWASNQPQHF.

The CDR3 sequence is CASSSQGGGKFF. DNA of the CDR3: TGTGCCAGCAGTTCTCAAGGGGGGGGCAAGTTCTTC. The chain joins TRBV6-5 to TRBJ2-1, with D possibly being TRBD2 (7 bases). V was shortened by 4 bases and J by 14 bases, with 15 bases between the two germline ends. The CDR3 spans 12 residues. The germline V gene has CDR1 MNHEY and CDR2 SVGAGI.

The CDR3 here is CASSSGQGRRRYGYTF. Written as DNA, the CDR3 is TGTGCCAGCAGCTCGGGACAGGGGCGGCGGCGGTATGGCTACACCTTC. The chain links TRBV3-1 (or the pseudogene TRBV3-2) to TRBJ1-2; 10 nucleotides line up with TRBD1. This CDR3 region has 16 residues. After removal of 5 bases from V and 5 bases from J, the junction contained 11 bases not matched to a gene. Per germline, CDR1 LGHDT and CDR2 YNNKEL (reference sequence).

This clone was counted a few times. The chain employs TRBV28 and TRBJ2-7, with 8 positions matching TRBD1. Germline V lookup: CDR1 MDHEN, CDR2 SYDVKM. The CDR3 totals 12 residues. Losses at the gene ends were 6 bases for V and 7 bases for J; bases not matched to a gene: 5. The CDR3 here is CASSQGAKEQYF. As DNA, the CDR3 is TGTGCCAGCAGCCAGGGGGCTAAAGAGCAGTACTTC.